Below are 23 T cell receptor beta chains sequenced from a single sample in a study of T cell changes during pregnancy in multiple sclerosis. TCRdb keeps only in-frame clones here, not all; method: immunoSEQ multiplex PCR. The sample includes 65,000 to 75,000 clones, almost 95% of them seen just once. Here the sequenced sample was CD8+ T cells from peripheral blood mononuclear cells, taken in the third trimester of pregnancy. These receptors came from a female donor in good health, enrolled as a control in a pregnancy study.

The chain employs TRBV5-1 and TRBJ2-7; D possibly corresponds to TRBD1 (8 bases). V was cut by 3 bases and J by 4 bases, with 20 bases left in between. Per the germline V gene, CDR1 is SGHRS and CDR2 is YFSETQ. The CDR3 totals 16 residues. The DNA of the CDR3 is TGCGCCAGCAGCTCCTTACAGGGGGTCGGGGGGTACGAGCAGTACTTC. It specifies CASSSLQGVGGYEQYF.

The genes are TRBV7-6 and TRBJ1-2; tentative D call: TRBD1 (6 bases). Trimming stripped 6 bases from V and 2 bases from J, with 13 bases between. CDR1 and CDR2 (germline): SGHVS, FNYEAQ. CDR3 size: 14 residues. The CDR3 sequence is CASSLGQTNYGYTF. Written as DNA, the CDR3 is TGTGCCAGCAGTCTCGGACAGACGAACTATGGCTACACCTTC. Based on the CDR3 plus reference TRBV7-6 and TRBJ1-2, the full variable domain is GAGVSQSPRYKVTKRGQDVALRCDPISGHVSLYWYRQALGQGPEFLTYFNYEAQQDKSGLPNDRFSAERPEGSISTLTIQRTEQRDSAMYRCASSLGQTNYGYTFGSGTRLTVV.

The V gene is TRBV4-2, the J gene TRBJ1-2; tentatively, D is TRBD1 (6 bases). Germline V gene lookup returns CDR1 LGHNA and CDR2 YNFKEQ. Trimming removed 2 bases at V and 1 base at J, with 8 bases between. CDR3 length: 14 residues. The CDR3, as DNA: TGTGCCAGCAGCCAACAGGACAGTAACTATGGCTACACCTTC. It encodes CASSQQDSNYGYTF.

The DNA of the CDR3 is TGTGCCAGCAGCCCGGACAGTCCTAATGAAAAACTGTTTTTT. Its protein product is CASSPDSPNEKLFF. This chain joins TRBV27 and TRBJ1-4; TRBD1 is a possible D gene (6 bases). The CDR3 extends over 14 amino acids. CDR1 MNHEY and CDR2 SMNVEV come from the germline V gene (reference sequence). Trimming took 6 bases from V and 3 from J, leaving 11 bases between them.

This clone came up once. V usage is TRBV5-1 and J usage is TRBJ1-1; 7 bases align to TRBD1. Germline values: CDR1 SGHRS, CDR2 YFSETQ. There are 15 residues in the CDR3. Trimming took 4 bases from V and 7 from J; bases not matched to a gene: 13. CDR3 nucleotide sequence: TGCGCCAGCAGCCTCTCACAGGGGTTAAAGGTTGAAGCTTTCTTT. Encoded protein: CASSLSQGLKVEAFF.

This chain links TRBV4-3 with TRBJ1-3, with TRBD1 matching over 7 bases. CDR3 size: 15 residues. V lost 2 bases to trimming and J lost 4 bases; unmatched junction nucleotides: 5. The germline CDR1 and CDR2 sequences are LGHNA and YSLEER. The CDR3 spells CASSQTRDSGNTIYF. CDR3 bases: TGCGCCAGCAGCCAAACCCGGGACAGCGGAAACACCATATATTTT.

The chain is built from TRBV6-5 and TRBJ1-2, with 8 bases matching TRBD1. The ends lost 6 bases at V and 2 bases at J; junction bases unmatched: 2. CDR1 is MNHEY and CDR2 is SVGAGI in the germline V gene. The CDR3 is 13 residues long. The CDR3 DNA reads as TGTGCCAGCAGCGGACAGGGAAACTATGGCTACACCTTC. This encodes CASSGQGNYGYTF.

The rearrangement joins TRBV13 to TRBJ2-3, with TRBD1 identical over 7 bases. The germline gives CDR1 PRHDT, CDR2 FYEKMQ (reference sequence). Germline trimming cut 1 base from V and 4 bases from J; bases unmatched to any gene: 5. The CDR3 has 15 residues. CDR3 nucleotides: TGTGCCAGCAGCTTAGCAGGGGGTGGGGCAGATACGCAGTATTTT. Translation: CASSLAGGGADTQYF.

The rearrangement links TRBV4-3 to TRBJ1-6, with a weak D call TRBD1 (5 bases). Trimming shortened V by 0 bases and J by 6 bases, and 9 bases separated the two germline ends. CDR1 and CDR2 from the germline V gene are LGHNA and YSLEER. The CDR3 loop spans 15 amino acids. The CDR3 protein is CASSQEVGANSPLHF. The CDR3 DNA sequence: TGCGCCAGCAGCCAAGAGGTAGGGGCTAATTCACCCCTCCACTTT.

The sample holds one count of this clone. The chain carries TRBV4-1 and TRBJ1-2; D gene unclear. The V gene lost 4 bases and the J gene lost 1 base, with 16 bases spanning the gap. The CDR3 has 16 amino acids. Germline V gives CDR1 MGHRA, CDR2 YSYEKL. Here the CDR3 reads CASSPPQASLNYGYTF. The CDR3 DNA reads TGCGCCAGCAGCCCACCCCAGGCTTCCCTTAACTATGGCTACACCTTC.

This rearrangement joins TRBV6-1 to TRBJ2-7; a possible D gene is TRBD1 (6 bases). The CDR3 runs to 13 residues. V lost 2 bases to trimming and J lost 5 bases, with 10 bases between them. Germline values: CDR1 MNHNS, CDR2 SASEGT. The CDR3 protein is CASSETGIDEQYF. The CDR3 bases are TGTGCCAGCAGTGAAACAGGGATAGACGAGCAGTACTTC.

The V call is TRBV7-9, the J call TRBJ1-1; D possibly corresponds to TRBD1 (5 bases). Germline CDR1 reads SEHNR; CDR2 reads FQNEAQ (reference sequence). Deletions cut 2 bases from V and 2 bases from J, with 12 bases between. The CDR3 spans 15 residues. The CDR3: CASSLTGELNTEAFF. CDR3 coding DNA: TGTGCCAGCAGCTTAACGGGGGAACTAAACACTGAAGCTTTCTTT. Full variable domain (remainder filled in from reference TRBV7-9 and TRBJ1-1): DTGVSQNPRHKITKRGQNVTFRCDPISEHNRLYWYRQTLGQGPEFLTYFQNEAQLEKSRLLSDRFSAERPKGSFSTLEIQRTEQGDSAMYLCASSLTGELNTEAFFGQGTRLTVV.

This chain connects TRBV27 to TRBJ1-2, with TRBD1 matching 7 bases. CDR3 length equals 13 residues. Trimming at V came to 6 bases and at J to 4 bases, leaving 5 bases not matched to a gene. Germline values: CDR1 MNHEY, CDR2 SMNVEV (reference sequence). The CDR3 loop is CASSAGTAYGYTF. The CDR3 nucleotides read TGTGCCAGCAGCGCCGGGACAGCCTATGGCTACACCTTC.

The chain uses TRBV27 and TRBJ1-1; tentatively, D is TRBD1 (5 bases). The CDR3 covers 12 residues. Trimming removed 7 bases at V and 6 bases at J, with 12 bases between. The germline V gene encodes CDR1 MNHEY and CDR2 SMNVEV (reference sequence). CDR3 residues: CASTNWGAEAFF. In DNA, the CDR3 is TGTGCCAGCACCAATTGGGGGGCTGAAGCTTTCTTT.

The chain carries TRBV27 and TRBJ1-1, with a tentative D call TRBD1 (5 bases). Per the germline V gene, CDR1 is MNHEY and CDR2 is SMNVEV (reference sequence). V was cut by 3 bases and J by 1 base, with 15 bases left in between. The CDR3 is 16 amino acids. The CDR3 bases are TGTGCCAGCAGTTTGTTCCCTGACGGGGGGAACACTGAAGCTTTCTTT. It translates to CASSLFPDGGNTEAFF.

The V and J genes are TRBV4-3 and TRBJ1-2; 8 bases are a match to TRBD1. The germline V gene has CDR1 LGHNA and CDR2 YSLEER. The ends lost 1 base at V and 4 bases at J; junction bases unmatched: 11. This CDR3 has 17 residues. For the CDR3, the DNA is TGCGCCAGCAGCCAAGGTCCCGCGACAGGGGCCCTCTATGGCTACACCTTC. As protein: CASSQGPATGALYGYTF.

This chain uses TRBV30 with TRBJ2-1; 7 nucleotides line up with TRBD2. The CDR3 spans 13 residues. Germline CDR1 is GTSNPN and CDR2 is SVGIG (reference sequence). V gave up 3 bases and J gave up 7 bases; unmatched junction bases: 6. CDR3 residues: CAWSLGGGNEQFF. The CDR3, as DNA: TGTGCCTGGAGCCTGGGCGGGGGTAATGAGCAGTTCTTC.

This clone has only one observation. In DNA, the CDR3 is TGTGCCAGCAGGACGGGGGGAGAAGGCTACACCTTC. Translating it yields CASRTGGEGYTF. The gene calls are TRBV6-1 and TRBJ1-2, with a tentative D call TRBD1 (5 bases). Germline V lookup: CDR1 MNHNS, CDR2 SASEGT. The CDR3 is made up of 12 amino acids. V lost 6 bases to trimming and J lost 8 bases, with 13 bases between them.

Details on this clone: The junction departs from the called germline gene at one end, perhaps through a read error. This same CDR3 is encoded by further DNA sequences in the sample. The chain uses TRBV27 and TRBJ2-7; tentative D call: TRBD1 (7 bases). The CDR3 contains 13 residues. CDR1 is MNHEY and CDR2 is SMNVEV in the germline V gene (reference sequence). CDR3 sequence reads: CASSLGQDYEQYF. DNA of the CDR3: TGTGCCAGCAGTTTAGGACAGGACTACGAGCAGTACTTT.

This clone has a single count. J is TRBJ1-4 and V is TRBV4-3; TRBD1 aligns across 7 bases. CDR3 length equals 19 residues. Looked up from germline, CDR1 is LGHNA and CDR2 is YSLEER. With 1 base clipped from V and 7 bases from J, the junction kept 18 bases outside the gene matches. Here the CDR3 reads CASSQGLTGVEGVGEKLFF. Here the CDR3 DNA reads TGCGCCAGCAGCCAAGGCCTTACAGGGGTGGAGGGCGTTGGTGAAAAACTGTTTTTT.

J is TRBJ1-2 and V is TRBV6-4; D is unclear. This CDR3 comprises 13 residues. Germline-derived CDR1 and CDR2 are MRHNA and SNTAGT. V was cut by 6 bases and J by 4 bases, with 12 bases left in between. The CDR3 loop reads CASSITESYGYTF. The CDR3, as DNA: TGTGCCAGCAGCATTACTGAGAGCTATGGCTACACCTTC.

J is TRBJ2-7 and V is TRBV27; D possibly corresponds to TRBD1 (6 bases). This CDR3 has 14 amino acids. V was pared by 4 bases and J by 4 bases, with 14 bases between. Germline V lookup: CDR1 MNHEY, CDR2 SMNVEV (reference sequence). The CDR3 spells CASSYRETPYEQYF. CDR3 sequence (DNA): TGTGCCAGCAGTTACAGGGAAACGCCGTACGAGCAGTACTTC.

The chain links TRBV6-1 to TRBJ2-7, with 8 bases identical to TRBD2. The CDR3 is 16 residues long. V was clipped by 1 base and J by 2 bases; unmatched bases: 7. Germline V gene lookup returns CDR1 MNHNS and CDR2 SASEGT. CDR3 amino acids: CASSEVWGLETYEQYF. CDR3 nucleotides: TGTGCCAGCAGTGAAGTGTGGGGACTAGAAACCTACGAGCAGTACTTC.